This T cell receptor beta chain came from a study of shared clonotypes between healthy human individuals. Study overall: A couple of female and a few male donors aged 18 to 49 were enrolled. Per-donor plates numbered three CD4 naive, three CD4 memory, two CD8 naive and one CD8 memory. Study-level findings and limits: The expectation was that sequencing depth would affect clonotype sharing among donors. Represented genetic and exposure-history diversity was restricted by having few donors.

TCRdb keeps only in-frame clones here, not all; method: immunoSEQ multiplex PCR. The table records approximately 640,000 clones, about three quarters of them present only once. As to this clone: Its antigen is currently unknown. In the same sample, other DNA sequences code for this CDR3.

The sequence came from a woman aged 30 to 39 in good health. Sequencing used memory CD4+ T cells sorted from blood. Described subset: CD45RA-negative fraction.

CDR3 sequence reads: CASSPPTISTDTQYF. The CDR3 DNA is TGTGCCAGCTCACCACCAACAATCAGCACAGATACGCAGTATTTT. This rearrangement joins TRBV18 to TRBJ2-3; D remains ambiguous. The germline V and J ends were trimmed by 0 bases and 0 bases, with 7 bases remaining between them. CDR1 and CDR2 from the germline V gene are KGHSH and LQKENI. The CDR3 is 15 amino acids.